This T cell receptor beta chain was sequenced in a study of blood T cell repertoires in COVID-19. Turning to the study itself: Nucleic acid was either cDNA or gDNA, and it came from T cells, B-cell-depleted T cells, or PBMCs.

Authors' data handling: By means of reference gene primer amplification, nucleated cell counts were estimated. The repertoire was sequenced with immunoSEQ multiplex PCR; TCRdb's copy has only in-frame clones and lacks some. That table is the source of V, J and clone size, and D and trimming were worked out from the DNA. The sample includes about 200,000 clones, around 90% of them seen just once. This sequence originates from a man over 45 with acute or convalescent COVID-19. The sample comprised peripheral blood.

As DNA, the CDR3 is TGTGCTCAGGGGGGAAGGAACACCGGGGAGCTGTTTTTT. Its translation: CAQGGRNTGELFF. The chain recombines TRBV7-9 with TRBJ2-2, with D tentatively TRBD1 (7 bases). The germline V gene has CDR1 SEHNR and CDR2 FQNEAQ (reference sequence). The CDR3 length is 13 residues. The whole variable domain, remainder taken from reference TRBV7-9 and TRBJ2-2, is DTGVSQNPRHKITKRGQNVTFRCDPISEHNRLYWYRQTLGQGPEFLTYFQNEAQLEKSRLLSDRFSAERPKGSFSTLEIQRTEQGDSAMYLCAQGGRNTGELFFGEGSRLTVL.